This T cell receptor beta chain was recorded in a study of beta chain features in type 1 diabetes. This clone was counted a single time. As yet, its antigen is unknown. This CDR3 is built from 19 residues. V trimming: 6 bases; J trimming: 4 bases; junction bases outside the gene matches: 23. The V gene's germline CDR1 is SGHTA and CDR2 FQGNSA. All of the isolated RNA was reverse transcribed, so expressed TCRB transcripts were sequenced. The method was immunoSEQ multiplex PCR; TCRdb's version includes in-frame clones alone and lacks a portion of them. The profile shows a few hundred thousand clones, roughly an eighth of them singletons. Study-level findings and limits: Shorter TCRB CDR3s, moderately but significantly so, were found in Type 1 diabetes patients in all four CD4+ subsets.

Material for sequencing was naive CD4+ T cells from blood. The clonotype was recovered from a woman under 30 with type 1 diabetes. V and J are TRBV7-2 and TRBJ2-5, with TRBD2 matching over 7 bases. In DNA form, the CDR3 reads TGTGCCAGCAGACCTCCTTCGAGCGGGGTAGTGCCAAGCCGAGAGACCCAGTACTTC. Protein product: CASRPPSSGVVPSRETQYF.